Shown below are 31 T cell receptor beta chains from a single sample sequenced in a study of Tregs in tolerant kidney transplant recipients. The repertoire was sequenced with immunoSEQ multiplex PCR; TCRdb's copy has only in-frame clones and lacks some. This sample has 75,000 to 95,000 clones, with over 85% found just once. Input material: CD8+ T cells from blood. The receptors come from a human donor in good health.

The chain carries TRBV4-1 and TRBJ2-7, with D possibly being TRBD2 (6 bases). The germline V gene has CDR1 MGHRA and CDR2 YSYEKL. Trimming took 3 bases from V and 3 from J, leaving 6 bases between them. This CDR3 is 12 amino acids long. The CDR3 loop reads CASSQDYYEQYF. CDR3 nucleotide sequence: TGCGCCAGCAGCCAGGACTACTACGAGCAGTACTTC.

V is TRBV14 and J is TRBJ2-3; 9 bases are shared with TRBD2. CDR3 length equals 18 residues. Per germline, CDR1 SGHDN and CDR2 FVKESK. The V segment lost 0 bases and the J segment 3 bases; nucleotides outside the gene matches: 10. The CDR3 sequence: CASSQDGWREGPTDTQYF. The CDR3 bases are TGTGCCAGCAGCCAAGATGGTTGGCGGGAGGGCCCTACAGATACGCAGTATTTT.

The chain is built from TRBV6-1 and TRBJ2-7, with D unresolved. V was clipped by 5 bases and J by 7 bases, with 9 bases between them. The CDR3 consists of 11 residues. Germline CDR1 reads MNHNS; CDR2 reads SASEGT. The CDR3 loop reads CASSYSWEQYF. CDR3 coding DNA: TGTGCCAGCAGTTACAGCTGGGAGCAGTACTTC.

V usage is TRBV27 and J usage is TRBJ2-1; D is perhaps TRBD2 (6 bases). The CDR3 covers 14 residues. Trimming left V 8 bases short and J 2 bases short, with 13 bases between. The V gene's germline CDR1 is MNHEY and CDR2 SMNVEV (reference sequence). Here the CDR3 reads CASASGSPYNEQFF. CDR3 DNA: TGTGCCAGCGCGAGCGGGTCCCCCTACAATGAGCAGTTCTTC.

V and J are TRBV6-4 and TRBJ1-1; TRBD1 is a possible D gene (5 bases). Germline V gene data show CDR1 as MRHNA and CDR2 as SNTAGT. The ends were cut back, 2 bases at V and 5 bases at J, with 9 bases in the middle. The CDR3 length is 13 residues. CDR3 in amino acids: CASSDRGETEAFF. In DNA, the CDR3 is TGTGCCAGCAGTGACAGAGGGGAGACTGAAGCTTTCTTT.

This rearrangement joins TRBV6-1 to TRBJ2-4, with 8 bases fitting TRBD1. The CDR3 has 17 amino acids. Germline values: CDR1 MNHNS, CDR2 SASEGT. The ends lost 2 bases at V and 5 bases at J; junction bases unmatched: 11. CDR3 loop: CASSERFRGHVENIQYF. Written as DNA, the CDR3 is TGTGCCAGCAGTGAACGGTTCAGGGGGCATGTAGAAAACATTCAGTACTTC.

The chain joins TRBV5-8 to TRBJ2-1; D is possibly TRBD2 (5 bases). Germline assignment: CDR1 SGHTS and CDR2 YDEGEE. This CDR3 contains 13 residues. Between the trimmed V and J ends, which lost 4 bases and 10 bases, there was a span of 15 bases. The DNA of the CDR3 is TGTGCCAGCAGCGATGCCGTTAGAGGGGAGCAGTTCTTC. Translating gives CASSDAVRGEQFF. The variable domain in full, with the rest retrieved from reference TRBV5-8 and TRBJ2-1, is EAGVTQSPTHLIKTRGQQATLRCSPISGHTSVYWYQQALGLGLQFLLWYDEGEERNRGNFPPRFSGRQFPNYSSELNVNALELEDSALYLCASSDAVRGEQFFGPGTRLTVL.

Written as DNA, the CDR3 is TGTGCCAGCAGTACAGGGACTAGCGGGGCCTTTAATGAGCAGTTCTTC. Residues: CASSTGTSGAFNEQFF. The V call is TRBV27, the J call TRBJ2-1, with 13 nucleotides matching TRBD2. CDR1 and CDR2 from the germline V gene are MNHEY and SMNVEV (reference sequence). Trimming cost V 5 bases and J 7 bases; bases outside gene matches: 8. The CDR3 consists of 16 residues.

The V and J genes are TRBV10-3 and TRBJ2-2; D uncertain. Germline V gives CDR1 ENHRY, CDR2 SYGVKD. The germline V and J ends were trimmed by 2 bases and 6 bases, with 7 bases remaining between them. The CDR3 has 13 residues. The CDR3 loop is CAISEILAGELFF. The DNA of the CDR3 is TGTGCCATCAGTGAGATTCTAGCCGGGGAGCTGTTTTTT.

The CDR3 is CASSLWDRGHNEQFF. CDR3 DNA: TGTGCCAGCAGTCTTTGGGACAGGGGGCACAATGAGCAGTTCTTC. The chain uses TRBV27 and TRBJ2-1; TRBD1 matches at 12 bases. Per germline, CDR1 MNHEY and CDR2 SMNVEV (reference sequence). There are 15 residues in the CDR3. Trimming at V came to 5 bases and at J to 5 bases, leaving 4 bases not matched to a gene.

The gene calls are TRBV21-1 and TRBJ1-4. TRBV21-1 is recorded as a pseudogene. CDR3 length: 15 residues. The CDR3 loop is CASSKSDSYRGKLFF. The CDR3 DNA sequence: TGTGCCAGCAGCAAATCTGACTCCTATCGTGGAAAACTGTTTTTT.

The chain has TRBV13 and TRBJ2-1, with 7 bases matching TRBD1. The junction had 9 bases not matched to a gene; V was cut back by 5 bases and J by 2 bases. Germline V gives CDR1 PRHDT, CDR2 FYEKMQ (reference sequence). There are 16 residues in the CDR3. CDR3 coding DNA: TGTGCCAGCAGCCCACAGGGGAGACCCCCCTACAATGAGCAGTTCTTC. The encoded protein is CASSPQGRPPYNEQFF.

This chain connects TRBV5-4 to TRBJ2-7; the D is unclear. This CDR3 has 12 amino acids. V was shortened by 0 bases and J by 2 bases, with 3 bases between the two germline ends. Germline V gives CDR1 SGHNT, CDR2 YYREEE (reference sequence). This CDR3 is CASSLGTYEQYF. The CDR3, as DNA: TGTGCCAGCAGCTTGGGGACCTACGAGCAGTACTTC. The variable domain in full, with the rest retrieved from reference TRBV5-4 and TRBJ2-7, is ETGVTQSPTHLIKTRGQQVTLRCSSQSGHNTVSWYQQALGQGPQFIFQYYREEENGRGNFPPRFSGLQFPNYSSELNVNALELDDSALYLCASSLGTYEQYFGPGTRLTVT.

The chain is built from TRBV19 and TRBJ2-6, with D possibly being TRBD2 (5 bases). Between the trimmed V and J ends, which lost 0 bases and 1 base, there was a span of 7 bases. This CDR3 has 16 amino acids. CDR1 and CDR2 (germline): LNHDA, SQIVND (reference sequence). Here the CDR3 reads CASSIDEGSGANVLTF. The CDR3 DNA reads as TGTGCCAGTAGTATAGACGAGGGATCTGGGGCCAACGTCCTGACTTTC.

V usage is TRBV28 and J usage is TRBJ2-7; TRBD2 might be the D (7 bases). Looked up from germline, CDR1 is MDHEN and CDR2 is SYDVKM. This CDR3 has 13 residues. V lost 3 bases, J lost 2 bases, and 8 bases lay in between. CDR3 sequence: CASSLRGPYEQYF. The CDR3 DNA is TGTGCCAGCAGTTTGCGGGGGCCCTACGAGCAGTACTTC. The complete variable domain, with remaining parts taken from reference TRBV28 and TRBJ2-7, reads DVKVTQSSRYLVKRTGEKVFLECVQDMDHENMFWYRQDPGLGLRLIYFSYDVKMKEKGDIPEGYSVSREKKERFSLILESASTNQTSMYLCASSLRGPYEQYFGPGTRLTVT.

The CDR3 DNA follows: TGTGCCAGCAGCGGAGACATTCAGTACTTC. Residues: CASSGDIQYF. The chain recombines TRBV9 with TRBJ2-4; D not resolved. The length of the CDR3 is 10 residues. Germline loops: CDR1 SGDLS, CDR2 YYNGEE. Trimming removed 3 bases from V and 8 bases from J, with 3 bases in between.

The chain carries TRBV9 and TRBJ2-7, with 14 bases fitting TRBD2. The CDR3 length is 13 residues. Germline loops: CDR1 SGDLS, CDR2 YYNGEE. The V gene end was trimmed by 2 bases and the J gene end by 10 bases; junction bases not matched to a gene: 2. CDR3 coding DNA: TGTGCCAGCAGCGTGGGACTAGCGGGGGATCAGTACTTC. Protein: CASSVGLAGDQYF.

CDR3 residues: CAWSFPRGTDSLNYNQPQHF. The CDR3 region has the DNA TGTGCCTGGAGTTTCCCCCGTGGGACCGATTCCCTCAATTACAATCAGCCCCAGCATTTT. The V gene is TRBV30, the J gene TRBJ1-5; D is possibly TRBD1 (5 bases). Trimming took 2 bases from V and 3 from J, leaving 29 bases between them. In germline, CDR1 is GTSNPN, CDR2 SVGIG (reference sequence). This CDR3 is 20 amino acids long.

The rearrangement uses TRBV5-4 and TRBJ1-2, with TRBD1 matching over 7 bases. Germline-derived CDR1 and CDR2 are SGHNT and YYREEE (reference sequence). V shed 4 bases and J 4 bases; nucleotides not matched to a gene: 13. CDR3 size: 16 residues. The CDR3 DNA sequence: TGTGCCAGCAGCCGCTCTTTGAACAGGGGAACCTATGGCTACACCTTC. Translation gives CASSRSLNRGTYGYTF. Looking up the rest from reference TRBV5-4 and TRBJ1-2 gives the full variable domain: ETGVTQSPTHLIKTRGQQVTLRCSSQSGHNTVSWYQQALGQGPQFIFQYYREEENGRGNFPPRFSGLQFPNYSSELNVNALELDDSALYLCASSRSLNRGTYGYTFGSGTRLTVV.

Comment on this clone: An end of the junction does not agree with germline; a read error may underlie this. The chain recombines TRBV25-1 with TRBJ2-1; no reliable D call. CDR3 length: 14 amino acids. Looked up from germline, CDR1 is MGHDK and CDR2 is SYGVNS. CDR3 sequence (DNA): TGTGCCAGCAGTGGGGCCGGGTCCTTCAATGAGCAGTTCTTC. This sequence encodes CASSGAGSFNEQFF.

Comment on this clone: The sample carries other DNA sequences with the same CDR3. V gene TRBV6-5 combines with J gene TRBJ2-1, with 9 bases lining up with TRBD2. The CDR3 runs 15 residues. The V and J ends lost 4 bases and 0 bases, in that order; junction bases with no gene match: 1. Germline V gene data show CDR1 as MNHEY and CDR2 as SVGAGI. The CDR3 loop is CASSFSGSSYNEQFF. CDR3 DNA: TGTGCCAGCAGTTTTAGCGGGAGCTCCTACAATGAGCAGTTCTTC.

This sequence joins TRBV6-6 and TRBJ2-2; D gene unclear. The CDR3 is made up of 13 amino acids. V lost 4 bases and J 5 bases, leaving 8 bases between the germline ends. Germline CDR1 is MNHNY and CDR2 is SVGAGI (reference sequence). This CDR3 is CASSLGLTGELFF. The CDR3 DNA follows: TGTGCCAGCAGTTTGGGCTTAACCGGGGAGCTGTTTTTT.

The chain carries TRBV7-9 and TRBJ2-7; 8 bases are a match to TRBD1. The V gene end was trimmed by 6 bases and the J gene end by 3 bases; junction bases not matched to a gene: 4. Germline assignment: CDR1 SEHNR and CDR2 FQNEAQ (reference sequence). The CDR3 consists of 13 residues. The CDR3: CASSPGGNYEQYF. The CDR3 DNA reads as TGTGCCAGCAGTCCAGGGGGCAACTACGAGCAGTACTTC.

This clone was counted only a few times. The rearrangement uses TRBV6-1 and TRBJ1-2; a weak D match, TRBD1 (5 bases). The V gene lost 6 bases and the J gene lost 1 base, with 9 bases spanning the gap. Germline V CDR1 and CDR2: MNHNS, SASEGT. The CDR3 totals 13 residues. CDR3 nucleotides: TGTGCCAGCAGGCAGACAGATAACTATGGCTACACCTTC. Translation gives CASRQTDNYGYTF.

The CDR3 here is CASSVVTGGKTGELFF. The CDR3, as DNA: TGTGCCAGCAGCGTAGTCACGGGAGGAAAGACCGGGGAGCTGTTTTTT. This sequence joins TRBV9 and TRBJ2-2; 7 bases line up with TRBD2. The CDR3 has 16 residues. J was trimmed by 5 bases and V by 0 bases; bases with no gene match: 7. Germline-derived CDR1 and CDR2 are SGDLS and YYNGEE.

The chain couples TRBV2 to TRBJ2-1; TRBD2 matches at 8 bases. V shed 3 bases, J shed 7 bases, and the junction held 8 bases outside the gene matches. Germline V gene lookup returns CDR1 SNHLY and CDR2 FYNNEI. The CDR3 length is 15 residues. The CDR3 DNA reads TGTGCCAGCAGTGAGGGACTAGGCCTAAATAATGAGCAGTTCTTC. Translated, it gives CASSEGLGLNNEQFF.

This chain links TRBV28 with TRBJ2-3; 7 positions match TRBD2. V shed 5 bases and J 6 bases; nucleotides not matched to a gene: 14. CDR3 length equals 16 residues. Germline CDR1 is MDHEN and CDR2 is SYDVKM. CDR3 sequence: CASSTQWGGEADTQYF. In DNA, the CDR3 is TGTGCCAGCAGTACCCAATGGGGGGGAGAGGCTGATACGCAGTATTTT.

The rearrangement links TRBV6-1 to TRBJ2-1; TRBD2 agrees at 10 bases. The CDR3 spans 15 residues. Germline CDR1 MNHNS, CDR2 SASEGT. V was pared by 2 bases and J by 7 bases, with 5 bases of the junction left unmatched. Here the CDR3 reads CASSENGLAVNEQFF. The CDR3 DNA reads TGTGCCAGCAGTGAAAACGGACTAGCGGTTAATGAGCAGTTCTTC.

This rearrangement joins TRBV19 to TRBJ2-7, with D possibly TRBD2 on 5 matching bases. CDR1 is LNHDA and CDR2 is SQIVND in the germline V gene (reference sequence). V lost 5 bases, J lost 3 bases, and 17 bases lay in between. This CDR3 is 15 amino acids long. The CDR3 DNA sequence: TGTGCCAGTAGTGTCGACTATTCGTTTTACTACGAGCAGTACTTC. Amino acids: CASSVDYSFYYEQYF.

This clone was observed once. The CDR3 DNA reads TGTGCCAGCAGCTTGGGAGGGGACGGAGCTTTCTTT. As protein: CASSLGGDGAFF. The J gene is TRBJ1-1, the V gene TRBV5-4, with D maybe TRBD1 (5 bases). The CDR3 loop spans 12 amino acids. The germline CDR1 and CDR2 sequences are SGHNT and YYREEE (reference sequence). V was shortened by 0 bases and J by 10 bases, with 10 bases between the two germline ends.

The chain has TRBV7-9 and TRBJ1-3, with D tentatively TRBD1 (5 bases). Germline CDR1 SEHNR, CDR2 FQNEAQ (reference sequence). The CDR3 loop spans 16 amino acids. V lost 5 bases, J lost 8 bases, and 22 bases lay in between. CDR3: CASSPMTAPVGHTIYF. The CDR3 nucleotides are TGTGCCAGCAGCCCCATGACTGCGCCGGTGGGGCACACCATATATTTT.